This TCR beta chain was recorded in a study of OX40 agonist ivuxolimab in advanced cancers. For the study at large: One hepatocellular carcinoma and two cutaneous melanoma patients partially responded.

V lost 6 bases and J lost 7, with 16 bases in between. The CDR3 contains 14 residues. The V gene's germline CDR1 is KGHSH and CDR2 LQKENI. With respect to this clone: Its antigen is not identified.

TCRdb keeps only in-frame clones here, not all; method: immunoSEQ multiplex PCR. Of approximately 69,000 clones listed, around 90% are singletons. Study-wide results and limits: There were, on average, more expanded clones in CD8+ T cells than in CD4+.

This chain uses TRBV18 with TRBJ1-5; possibly TRBD1 for D (6 bases). The source was CD4+ or CD8+ T cells sorted from blood, collected in a trial of the OX40 agonist ivuxolimab. The clonotype comes from an adult with an advanced solid tumor such as melanoma, head and neck, liver or kidney cancer. The CDR3 is CASSLEKGGQPQHF. CDR3 nucleotide sequence: TGTGCCAGCTCTCTAGAGAAGGGGGGCCAGCCCCAGCATTTT. Together with reference TRBV18 and TRBJ1-5, the CDR3 gives the full variable domain: NAGVMQNPRHLVRRRGQEARLRCSPMKGHSHVYWYRQLPEEGLKFMVYLQKENIIDESGMPKERFSAEFPKEGPSILRIQQVVRGDSAAYFCASSLEKGGQPQHFGDGTRLSIL.